The T cell receptor beta chain under discussion was sequenced for a study of T cells in Graves' hyperthyroidism and ophthalmopathy (dated by TCRdb to about 2019). General notes on the study: Peripheral blood was sampled at the time of initial diagnosis, prior to any treatment. To identify TCR V-J signatures that set the groups apart, the researchers used a discovery cohort of 100 patients, made up of 40 to 45 with Graves' ophthalmopathy and about 59 with stable Graves' hyperthyroidism. Whether ophthalmopathy could be predicted prospectively was tested in an independent validation cohort made up of under 20 hyperthyroidism patients plus 17 patients who later progressed to ophthalmopathy. The roughly 90 discovery patients were divided at random into training and test sets in a 7:3 ratio. In about 6 Graves' hyperthyroidism patients, the study also compared T-cell repertoires from thyroid tissue with T-cell repertoires from blood. After sampling, hyperthyroidism patients received methimazole starting at 30 mg daily, and ophthalmopathy patients received high-dose intravenous methylprednisolone. According to the paper, TCR Vbeta CDR3 sequencing was carried out on 135 peripheral blood samples, which came from under 50 ophthalmopathy, approximately 72 hyperthyroidism and roughly 17 progressor patients.

Graves' hyperthyroidism was defined as stable when no progression to ophthalmopathy occurred over 18 months of follow-up. Hyperthyroidism patients were newly diagnosed, with disease duration under 2 months, and aged 18 to 65 years. The study excluded patients with uncontrolled infections, other autoimmune diseases, pregnancy or lactation. Clinical symptoms, serum thyroxine and TRAb, thyroid ultrasound, and orbital computed tomography formed the basis for the diagnoses. PBMCs were isolated from 7.5 to 10 ml of fresh peripheral blood by Ficoll-Paque density gradient centrifugation. Total RNA was extracted using Trizol reagent, and RNA quality was assessed on an Agilent 2100 Bioanalyzer. The TCR beta CDR3 regions were amplified from RNA transcripts. The TCR CDR3 was subjected to a first round of RT-PCR using the HTBI primer set and the Qiagen OneStep RT-PCR kit. A second multiplex PCR round built the libraries, followed by size selection and purification. Paired-end sequencing of the libraries was performed with 100 bp reads on an Illumina HiSeq2000. Per the source publication's procedure: Raw data were processed with SOAPnuke, discarding reads with adapters, uncalled bases, mean Phred below 15, or no exact constant-primer or identifier match. COPE v1.2.5 was used to merge the high-quality paired reads, and each unique nucleotide sequence was defined as a clonotype. MiTCR v1.1 was used to align the clonotypes against IMGT TRBV, TRBD and TRBJ reference segments. Analysis was restricted to V-J combinations with a frequency above 0.0001, which covered over 98% of repertoires. The TCS score was defined as F50 (clonal expansion) divided by E x V (chaos), with BLOSUM62-based TCRdist calculated between CDR3 peptides within each V-J. Welch's t-statistics and random forest reduced around 520 V-J features to under 15, which were used in a naive Bayes classifier (R e1071). TCRdb trimmed public reads at Q25 via fastp, called clones via MiXCR and kept in-frame beta chains. Rows are unified per CDR3 protein, each entry keeping the most common DNA and genes. TCRdb, not the authors, supplied the V and J calls. In this sample the table shows about 710,000 distinct CDR3 sequences, roughly 15% of which occur a single time. The ten largest make up approximately 8.4% of the sample.

At least ten counts were recorded for this clonotype. Its antigen remains unidentified. No base-level quality is on record; no much larger clone is a single base apart. Spanning cysteine to phenylalanine, the CDR3 consists of 11 amino acids. Only the CDR3 DNA stays, 33 bases, in frame from base 1. As encoded in the germline V gene, CDR1 is MDHEN while CDR2 is SYDVKM. Germline trimming: 3 bases from V, 12 bases from J; junction bases outside gene matches: 3. Points the paper makes about the study in general: During validation, the model predicted progression to ophthalmopathy a median of roughly six months ahead of onset, with just under 71% sensitivity and about 75% specificity. A 13 V-J signature model separated ophthalmopathy from stable hyperthyroidism, with around 91% sensitivity and roughly 81% specificity in cross-validation and 80%/75% in testing. Sample size was not statistically predetermined, and blinding of investigators to group allocation was not performed. Most expanded thyroid clonotypes (frequency above 0.001) were also detected in blood, a finding suggesting that blood repertoires may reflect thyroid immune responses.

The source of this sequence is a man aged 18 to 29 with Graves' hyperthyroidism. The chain is made from TRBV28 and TRBJ1-1; TRBD1 lines up with 8 middle nucleotides. Sequencing used blood. The sequenced DNA: TGTGCCAGCAGTTTCGACAGGGGAACTTTCTTT. Its coded protein is CASSFDRGTFF.